Each of the 9 T cell receptor beta chains below was sequenced from the same sample in a study of shared clonotypes between healthy human individuals. TCRdb's copy holds only in-frame clones and misses some; the assay was immunoSEQ multiplex PCR. The sample contains about 1.5 million clones, 95% to 99% of which appear only once. Material: naive CD4+ T cells sorted from blood. Subset defined: CD45RA+ positively selected. The receptors originated from a young man in good health.

Comment on this clone: The junction shows a germline mismatch at one end, possibly a read error. This chain joins TRBV5-8 and TRBJ2-7, with D uncertain. Germline V CDR1 and CDR2: SGHTS, YDEGEE. CDR3 length: 14 residues. This chain's CDR3 is CASSLDRAAWLTRF. The DNA of the CDR3 is TGTGCCAGCAGCTTGGACCGCGCGGCTTGGCTAACGCGCTTC.

The chain has TRBV29-1 and TRBJ2-7, with 13 positions matching TRBD2. The CDR3 has 15 residues. The germline V gene has CDR1 SQVTM and CDR2 ANQGSEA. Trimming cost V 4 bases and J 0 bases; bases outside gene matches: 3. The CDR3 nucleotides read TGCAGCGTTGGGACTAGCGGGGGAAACTCCTACGAGCAGTACTTC. Its protein is CSVGTSGGNSYEQYF.

The rearrangement uses TRBV6-4 and TRBJ2-7; 13 bases agree with TRBD2. Germline loops: CDR1 MRHNA, CDR2 SNTAGT. CDR3 length: 16 amino acids. Unmatched junction bases numbered 14, after V lost 10 bases and J lost 5 bases. The CDR3 DNA sequence: TGTGCCACCATCCCTAGCCCGGGACTAGCGGGAAACGAGCAGTACTTC. Residues: CATIPSPGLAGNEQYF.

J is TRBJ1-5 and V is TRBV19; unclear D gene. Germline V gene sequence: CDR1 LNHDA, CDR2 SQIVND (reference sequence). The CDR3 has 11 amino acids. The V end lost 9 bases, the J end lost 4 bases, and 7 bases lay between the germline ends. The CDR3 is CASGVNQPQHF. The CDR3 bases are TGTGCCAGCGGGGTGAATCAGCCCCAGCATTTT.

The chain has TRBV19 and TRBJ1-1, with D possibly TRBD1 on 6 matching bases. Germline V gene sequence: CDR1 LNHDA, CDR2 SQIVND (reference sequence). The CDR3 has 14 residues. Trimming took 6 bases from V and 4 from J, leaving 15 bases between them. The CDR3 DNA sequence: TGTGCCAGTAGCAAACAGGGCCGGGGCACTGAAGCTTTCTTT. It codes for CASSKQGRGTEAFF.

The chain carries TRBV7-6 and TRBJ2-1; 15 nucleotides match TRBD2. This CDR3 is built from 21 residues. Per germline, CDR1 SGHVS and CDR2 FNYEAQ. Trimming cost V 5 bases and J 10 bases; bases outside gene matches: 24. The CDR3: CASSLPGTSGRTSSGVNEQFF. The CDR3, as DNA: TGTGCCAGCAGCCTTCCTGGGACTAGCGGGAGGACTTCCTCGGGGGTTAACGAGCAGTTCTTC.

The J gene is TRBJ2-7, the V gene TRBV2, with D possibly being TRBD1 (5 bases). Trimming stripped 5 bases from V and 5 bases from J, with 10 bases between. From germline, CDR1 is SNHLY and CDR2 FYNNEI. The CDR3 runs 12 residues. The CDR3 loop is CASSYARDEQYF. CDR3 sequence (DNA): TGTGCCAGCAGTTATGCCAGGGACGAGCAGTACTTC.

This chain links TRBV9 with TRBJ2-3; 8 bases match TRBD2. Germline V CDR1 and CDR2: SGDLS, YYNGEE. The CDR3 covers 16 residues. The trim removed 2 bases at V and 0 bases at J, leaving 5 bases unmatched. The CDR3 DNA is TGTGCCAGCAGCGTTAGTAGCGGGGCTAGCACAGATACGCAGTATTTT. Translation: CASSVSSGASTDTQYF.

The chain combines TRBV29-1 with TRBJ2-5, with D perhaps TRBD2 (5 bases). The V end was cut by 8 bases, the J end by 4 bases, with 20 bases between. This CDR3 is built from 14 residues. From germline, CDR1 is SQVTM and CDR2 ANQGSEA. CDR3 in amino acids: CSISREILRETQYF. The CDR3 nucleotides are TGCAGCATATCGAGGGAAATCCTTCGAGAGACCCAGTACTTC.